This T cell receptor beta chain stems from a study of blood T cell repertoires in COVID-19. Study in general: COVID-19 samples, acute and convalescent, were from the United States, Italy and Spain.

The junction had 12 bases not matched to a gene; V was cut back by 7 bases and J by 4 bases. In germline, CDR1 is SGHRS, CDR2 YFSETQ. The CDR3 totals 15 residues. The data were produced by immunoSEQ multiplex PCR, yet TCRdb's version contains in-frame clones alone and is incomplete. The sample contains about 210,000 clones, about nine tenths of which appear only once. This study enrolled people aged about 18 to 90 from around 25 US geographic areas. Sequencing was carried out using PBMCs or T cells enriched from blood (not recorded which). The rearrangement uses TRBV5-1 and TRBJ2-7; TRBD1 aligns across 9 bases. The clonotype originates from a man aged 30 to 45 in a cohort exposed to, infected with or recovered from COVID-19 (not recorded which). CDR3 amino acids: CASGNDRGGRYEQYF. The CDR3 DNA sequence: TGCGCCAGCGGAAACGACAGGGGGGGAAGGTACGAGCAGTACTTC.